This T cell receptor (beta chain) originates from a study of T cell responses to AZD1222 COVID-19 vaccine. About the study: Second doses were pooled across both intervals (about 4 or about 12 weeks).

Sequencing was performed with immunoSEQ multiplex PCR; in TCRdb, only in-frame clones are kept and a portion is missing. Altogether more than 100,000 clones are present, around 85% being singletons, with the ten largest covering 6.2%. There are 14 residues in the CDR3. Looked up from germline, CDR1 is SGHAT and CDR2 is FQDESV (reference sequence). V shed 6 bases and J 2 bases; nucleotides not matched to a gene: 3. Sequenced here: peripheral blood, sampled on day 0 of AZD1222 vaccination. The V call is TRBV11-1, the J call TRBJ2-5; 10 bases fit TRBD2. The clonotype comes from an adult in good health. This chain's CDR3 is CASSLLAGQETQYF. DNA of the CDR3: TGTGCCAGCAGTTTACTAGCGGGGCAAGAGACCCAGTACTTC. Full variable domain (outside the CDR3, taken from reference TRBV11-1 and TRBJ2-5): EAEVAQSPRYKITEKSQAVAFWCDPISGHATLYWYRQILGQGPELLVQFQDESVVDDSQLPKDRFSAERLKGVDSTLKIQPAELGDSAMYLCASSLLAGQETQYFGPGTRLLVL.